Presented here are 15 T cell receptor beta chains from one specimen sequenced in a study of CD8+ T cells in alopecia areata (dated by TCRdb to between 2017 and 2018). Library construction relied on the immunoSEQ multiplex PCR assay. RNA was extracted from all samples and reverse transcribed into cDNA as template for TCR sequencing. TCRdb took this table from immuneACCESS and kept in-frame rearrangements with V and J called. Such tables lack part of the clones; where checked against another copy, unresolved V genes explain under half of the gap, and the rest is unexplained. The sample profile shows 120,000 or so clones; about 46% of them were found once. The ten top clones hold 8% to 11% of the sample. Sample: NKG2D-low CD8+ T cells sorted from blood. The cell subset or site label, read with the paper, signifies: sorted CD8+ NKG2D-low blood T cells. The source of these receptors is a human donor with alopecia areata.

With respect to this clone: Other nucleotide sequences in the sample specify the same CDR3. The chain is built from TRBV29-1 and TRBJ2-2; D gene ambiguous. The germline CDR1 and CDR2 sequences are SQVTM and ANQGSEA. The CDR3 loop spans 10 amino acids. Trimming cost V 3 bases and J 7 bases, with 3 bases left between them. The CDR3 bases are TGCAGCGTTGAGGACGGGGAGCTGTTTTTT. It translates to CSVEDGELFF.

This clone has just a few counts. The rearrangement uses TRBV29-1 and TRBJ2-1; no firm D call. Germline V lookup: CDR1 SQVTM, CDR2 ANQGSEA. This CDR3 region has 12 residues. V was cut by 6 bases and J by 9 bases, with 15 bases left in between. The CDR3 bases are TGCAGCGTGTCTCTAGACGGTCTTGAGCAGTTCTTC. Protein sequence: CSVSLDGLEQFF.

The chain joins TRBV7-9 to TRBJ2-7, with 7 bases matching TRBD1. Trimming took 5 bases from V and 2 from J; bases not matched to a gene: 12. The germline gives CDR1 SEHNR, CDR2 FQNEAQ (reference sequence). The CDR3 is 16 amino acids. DNA of the CDR3: TGTGCCAGCAGCAGCACTACCGGGACAGAGCCCTACGAGCAGTACTTC. It specifies CASSSTTGTEPYEQYF.

The rearrangement uses TRBV9 and TRBJ2-7; 9 bases are shared with TRBD1. The CDR3 is 14 residues long. Per germline, CDR1 SGDLS and CDR2 YYNGEE. Trimming cost V 4 bases and J 3 bases; bases outside gene matches: 5. In DNA, the CDR3 is TGTGCCAGCAGCTCCGGGACAGGGATCTACGAGCAGTACTTC. It codes for CASSSGTGIYEQYF. Filled out from reference TRBV9 and TRBJ2-7, the complete variable domain reads DSGVTQTPKHLITATGQRVTLRCSPRSGDLSVYWYQQSLDQGLQFLIQYYNGEERAKGNILERFSAQQFPDLHSELNLSSLELGDSALYFCASSSGTGIYEQYFGPGTRLTVT.

CDR3 sequence: CASSQKRDYPKETQYF. The DNA of the CDR3 is TGTGCCAGCAGCCAAAAAAGGGACTACCCGAAAGAGACCCAGTACTTC. V usage is TRBV14 and J usage is TRBJ2-5; TRBD2 agrees at 7 bases. The CDR3 covers 16 residues. V trimming: 2 bases; J trimming: 3 bases; junction bases outside the gene matches: 9. Germline V lookup: CDR1 SGHDN, CDR2 FVKESK.

V gene TRBV29-1 combines with J gene TRBJ2-3; D might be TRBD1 or TRBD2, each matching 5 bases. V was clipped by 3 bases and J by 5 bases, with 15 bases between them. Germline CDR1 reads SQVTM; CDR2 reads ANQGSEA. The CDR3 extends over 14 amino acids. The DNA of the CDR3 is TGCAGCGTTGAGACGGGGCTCAGCCGAGATACGCAGTATTTT. It yields the protein CSVETGLSRDTQYF.

A few counts support this clone. The chain is built from TRBV11-2 and TRBJ2-1; the match to TRBD1 covers 9 bases. V lost 1 base, J lost 1 base, and 11 bases stayed unmatched. The CDR3 spans 19 residues. Germline-derived CDR1 and CDR2 are SGHAT and FQNNGV. The DNA for the CDR3 is TGTGCCAGCAGCTTAGTGGGGTTGGTCGGGACAGGGTCCTACAATGAGCAGTTCTTC. It translates to CASSLVGLVGTGSYNEQFF. Full variable domain (outside the CDR3, taken from reference TRBV11-2 and TRBJ2-1): EAGVAQSPRYKIIEKRQSVAFWCNPISGHATLYWYQQILGQGPKLLIQFQNNGVVDDSQLPKDRFSAERLKGVDSTLKIQPAKLEDSAVYLCASSLVGLVGTGSYNEQFFGPGTRLTVL.

The chain links TRBV5-6 to TRBJ2-7; no clear D gene. V lost 0 bases and J lost 7, with 8 bases in between. CDR3 length equals 12 residues. Per the germline V gene, CDR1 is SGHDT and CDR2 is YYEEEE. The DNA for the CDR3 is TGTGCCAGCAGCTTGGGGAATGGGGAGCAGTACTTC. Amino acids: CASSLGNGEQYF.

This chain links TRBV7-6 with TRBJ2-7; no firm D call. The V gene lost 3 bases and the J gene lost 6 bases, with 6 bases spanning the gap. The CDR3 length is 11 residues. Germline V gene data show CDR1 as SGHVS and CDR2 as FNYEAQ. The chain's CDR3 is CASSFGSEQYF. The CDR3 DNA reads TGTGCCAGCAGCTTCGGGTCCGAGCAGTACTTC. Using reference TRBV7-6 and TRBJ2-7 for the parts outside the CDR3, the full variable domain is GAGVSQSPRYKVTKRGQDVALRCDPISGHVSLYWYRQALGQGPEFLTYFNYEAQQDKSGLPNDRFSAERPEGSISTLTIQRTEQRDSAMYRCASSFGSEQYFGPGTRLTVT.

The V gene is TRBV27, the J gene TRBJ1-1; D gene unclear. The germline V gene has CDR1 MNHEY and CDR2 SMNVEV (reference sequence). This CDR3 has 14 residues. Trimming cost V 7 bases and J 1 base, with 13 bases left between them. CDR3 bases: TGTGCCAGCACCCTCAGCGGTCCGAACACTGAAGCTTTCTTT. It is translated as CASTLSGPNTEAFF.

The chain employs TRBV15 and TRBJ2-2; D is unresolved. Trimming pared 5 bases from V and 0 bases from J, leaving 10 bases between. The germline V gene encodes CDR1 LNHNV and CDR2 YYDKDF (reference sequence). The length of the CDR3 is 15 residues. The CDR3 DNA reads as TGTGCCACCAGCGCTGAACTAACGAACACCGGGGAGCTGTTTTTT. This codes for CATSAELTNTGELFF.

There are a few counts of this clone. The chain carries TRBV29-1 and TRBJ2-7, with TRBD1 matching 10 bases. V trimming: 4 bases; J trimming: 4 bases; junction bases outside the gene matches: 4. The CDR3 covers 13 residues. Germline V gives CDR1 SQVTM, CDR2 ANQGSEA. In DNA, the CDR3 is TGCAGCGTTGGACAGGGGGCCGGGTACGAGCAGTACTTC. Its translation: CSVGQGAGYEQYF.

The table lists this clone with a count of one. J is TRBJ1-1 and V is TRBV29-1; D unclear. Germline CDR1 reads SQVTM; CDR2 reads ANQGSEA. This CDR3 region has 10 residues. V lost 5 bases and J 6 bases, leaving 7 bases between the germline ends. CDR3 sequence reads: CSVYTPEAFF. CDR3 DNA sequence: TGCAGCGTTTACACCCCTGAAGCTTTCTTT.

This clone was detected a few times. The chain carries TRBV30 and TRBJ2-1; D unclear. Germline V lookup: CDR1 GTSNPN, CDR2 SVGIG (reference sequence). This CDR3 has 16 amino acids. The V gene lost 0 bases and the J gene lost 1 base, with 13 bases spanning the gap. This chain's CDR3 is CAWSVSAAPSYNEQFF. The DNA of the CDR3 is TGTGCCTGGAGTGTCTCCGCGGCCCCTTCCTACAATGAGCAGTTCTTC.

The chain uses TRBV4-1 and TRBJ2-3; TRBD2 matches 14 bases. Germline assignment: CDR1 MGHRA and CDR2 YSYEKL. This CDR3 has 17 amino acids. Trimming at V came to 5 bases and at J to 5 bases, leaving 9 bases not matched to a gene. DNA of the CDR3: TGCGCCAGCAGCGGGCCCGGGACTAGCGGGGGTCAAGATACGCAGTATTTT. Its protein is CASSGPGTSGGQDTQYF.